Many counts were recorded for the clone carrying this T cell receptor (beta chain). Antigen specificity is unknown. Described time point: pre-sensitization, week 0. Noted treatment: therapeutic diphenylcyclopropenone sensitization with weekly scalp DPC. The sample is drawn from a study of human T cells and chemical hapten exposure. Study context: Mainly, slight library volume differences in the pool made TCR yields vary.

Notes on the study in general: TCRs above 1 in 1000 frequency stayed constant with DPC sensitization.

CDR1 and CDR2 (germline): MNHNS, SASEGT. Trimming shortened V by 5 bases and J by 5 bases, and 15 bases separated the two germline ends. CDR3 size: 14 residues. Individual cDNA molecules (in the library) carried attached unique molecular identifiers. In TCRdb, the RACE reads were re-called with MiXCR into one record per CDR3 protein. In the table there are around 300,000 distinct CDR3 sequences, about 7.7% of which are singletons. This specimen was whole blood, taken in connection with sensitization to the hapten diphenylcyclopropenone (DPC). This receptor was obtained from a man younger than 30 with alopecia areata. Some clones in this sample may be carry-over from other donors' samples. The chain carries TRBV6-1 and TRBJ1-1; TRBD1 might be the D (6 bases). CDR3 sequence (DNA): TGTGCCAGCAGTTCAGGGGCGGGCTGGACTGAAGCTTTCTTT. Protein: CASSSGAGWTEAFF.